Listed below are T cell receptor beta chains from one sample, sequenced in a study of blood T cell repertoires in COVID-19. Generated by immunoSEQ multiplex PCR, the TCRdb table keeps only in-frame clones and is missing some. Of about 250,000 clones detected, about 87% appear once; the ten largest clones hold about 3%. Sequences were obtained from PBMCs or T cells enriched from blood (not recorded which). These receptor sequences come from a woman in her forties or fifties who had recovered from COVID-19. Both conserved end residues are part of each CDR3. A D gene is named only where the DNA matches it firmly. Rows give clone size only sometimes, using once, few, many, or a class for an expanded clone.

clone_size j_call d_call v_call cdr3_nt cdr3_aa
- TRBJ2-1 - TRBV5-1 TGCGCCAGCAGCTCAGGAGGAAGCTCCTACAATGAGCAGTTCTTC CASSSGGSSYNEQFF
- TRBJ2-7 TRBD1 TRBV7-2 TGTGCCAGCAGCTTGGGGGTGACAGGGGCATACGAGCAGTACTTC CASSLGVTGAYEQYF
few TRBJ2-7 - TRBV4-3 TGCGCCAGCAGCCAAGGGACTTTCTCCTACGAGCAGTACTTC CASSQGTFSYEQYF
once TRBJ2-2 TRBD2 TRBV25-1 TGTGCCAGCACAGGACTAGCGGGAGTAACCGGGGAGCTGTTTTTT CASTGLAGVTGELFF
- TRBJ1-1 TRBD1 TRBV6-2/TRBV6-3 TGTGCCAGCAGTTACAGGGGGCCCGGCACTGAAGCTTTCTTT CASSYRGPGTEAFF
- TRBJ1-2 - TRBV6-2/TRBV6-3 TGTGCCAGCAGCCCCGGGGGTAACTATGGCTACACCTTC CASSPGGNYGYTF
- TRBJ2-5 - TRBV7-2 TGTGCCAGCAGCCCTCAGAAGACCCAGTACTTC CASSPQKTQYF
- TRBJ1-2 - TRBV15 TGTGCCACCAGCAGAGTGGGGACAAGTTATGGCTATACCTTC CATSRVGTSYGYTF
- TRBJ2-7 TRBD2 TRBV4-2 TGTGCCAGCAGCCAAGAAGTTCTAGCGGGAGACGAGCAGTACTTC CASSQEVLAGDEQYF
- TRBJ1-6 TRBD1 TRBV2 TGTGCCAGCAGTACCGGGACAGTTAATTCACCCCTCCACTTT CASSTGTVNSPLHF
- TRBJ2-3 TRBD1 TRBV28 TGTGCCAGTGCCGGGACAGGGGGCCTTGCAGATACGCAGTATTTT CASAGTGGLADTQYF
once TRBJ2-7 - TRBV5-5 TGTGCCAGCAGCTTTCGGGAGACTAGTTTGCACGAGCAGTACTTC CASSFRETSLHEQYF
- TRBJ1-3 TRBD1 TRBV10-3 TGTGCCACCGGACAGGGAGGTGGAAACACCATATATTTT CATGQGGGNTIYF
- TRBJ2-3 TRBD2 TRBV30 TGTGCCTGGACACTAGCGGGAGTCGGAGTCAGCACAGATACGCAGTATTTT CAWTLAGVGVSTDTQYF
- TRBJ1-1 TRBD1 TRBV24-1 TGTGCCACCAGTGATTACACGACAGGGCTGGGAGCTTTCTTT CATSDYTTGLGAFF
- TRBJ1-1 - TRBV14 TGTGCCAGCAGCCCCCCCAGGCGGGGGGTGAACACTGAAGCTTTCTTT CASSPPRRGVNTEAFF
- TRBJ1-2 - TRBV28 TGTGCCAGCAGCTTGAACCGGGGAACAGGGTTCTATGGCTACACCTTC CASSLNRGTGFYGYTF
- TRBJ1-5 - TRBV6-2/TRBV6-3 TGTGCCAGCAGCTTCAGAACGAGCAATCAGCCCCAGCATTTT CASSFRTSNQPQHF
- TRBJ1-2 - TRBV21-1 TGTGCCAGCAGCAAATATGGAGGGGGCGCGAATGGCTACACCTTC CASSKYGGGANGYTF
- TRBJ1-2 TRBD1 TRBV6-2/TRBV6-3 TGTGCCAGCAGTAAGCCGACAGGGGACCGTTCTAACTATGGCTACACCTTC CASSKPTGDRSNYGYTF
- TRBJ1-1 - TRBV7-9 TGTGCCAGCAGCTTAGGGGCGGTGGGAGCTGAAGCTTTCTTT CASSLGAVGAEAFF
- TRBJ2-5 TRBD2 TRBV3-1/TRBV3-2 TGTGCCAGCACCCAGGCAGCGGGAGGGAGGGAGACCCAGTACTTC CASTQAAGGRETQYF
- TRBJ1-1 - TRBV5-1 TGCGCCAGCAGCTCCAGTCCGGGACAGAACACTGAAGCTTTCTTT CASSSSPGQNTEAFF
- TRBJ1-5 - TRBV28 TGTGCCAGCAGACCGCCGGGGGGGGACCTTATCCTTCGCAAGCCCCAGCATTTT CASRPPGGDLILRKPQHF
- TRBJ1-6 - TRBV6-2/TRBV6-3 TGTGCCAGCAGTTATCGTCCGGACACCTATAATTCACCCCTCCACTTT CASSYRPDTYNSPLHF
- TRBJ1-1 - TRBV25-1 TGTGCCAGCAGTGAATCCCGGGGAGACACTGAAGCTTTCTTT CASSESRGDTEAFF
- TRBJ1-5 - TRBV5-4 TGTGCCAGCTCCTCTTATGGGCAGGGAAGCAATCAGCCCCAGCATTTT CASSSYGQGSNQPQHF
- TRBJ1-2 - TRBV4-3 TGCGCCAGCAGCCCGCTACCGGGACTCTACTATGGCTACACCTTC CASSPLPGLYYGYTF
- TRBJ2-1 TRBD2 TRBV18 TGTGCCAGCTCACCACCGGGGCTAGCGGGAAATGAGCAGTTCTTC CASSPPGLAGNEQFF
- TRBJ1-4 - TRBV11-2 TGTGCCAGCAGCTCCCTCCCGACAGCAACTAATGAAAAACTGTTTTTT CASSSLPTATNEKLFF
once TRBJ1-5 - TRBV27 TGTGCCAGCAGTTTGCGGGGAATGGGTCAGCCCCAGCATTTT CASSLRGMGQPQHF
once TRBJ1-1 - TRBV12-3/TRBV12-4 TGTGCCACTGGACAGACGAACACTGAAGCTTTCTTT CATGQTNTEAFF
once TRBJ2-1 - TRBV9 TGTGCCAGCAGCGTACTAGTGAATGAGCAGTTCTTC CASSVLVNEQFF
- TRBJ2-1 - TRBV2 TGTGCCAGCAGTAATACTCGAAGCTCCTACAATGAGCAGTTCTTC CASSNTRSSYNEQFF
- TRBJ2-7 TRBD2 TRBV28 TGTGCCAGCAGAAGTCTAGCGGGAGCGAGCGGTGCTAGGTACTTC CASRSLAGASGARYF
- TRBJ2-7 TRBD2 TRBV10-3 TGTGCCATCAGTGACCCCGCGACTAGCGGGACTACCTACGAGCAGTACTTC CAISDPATSGTTYEQYF
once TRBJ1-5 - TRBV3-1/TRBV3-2 TGTGCCAGCAGCCGCGGGGGGACGGGCAATCAGCCCCAGCATTTT CASSRGGTGNQPQHF
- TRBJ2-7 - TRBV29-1 TGCAGCGTTGAAGTCGTCGGTAGAAGCTCCTACGAGCAGTACTTC CSVEVVGRSSYEQYF
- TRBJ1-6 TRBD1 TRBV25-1 TGTGCCAGCAGCGGGACAGGGAAGCGCTCCTATAATTCACCCCTCCACTTT CASSGTGKRSYNSPLHF
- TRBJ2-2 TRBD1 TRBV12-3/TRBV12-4 TGTGCCACCTGGACAGGGAACACCGGGGAGCTGTTTTTT CATWTGNTGELFF
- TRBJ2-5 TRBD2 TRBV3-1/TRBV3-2 TGTGCCAGCAGCCAAGGTAGCGGGAGGGGAGAGACCCAGTACTTC CASSQGSGRGETQYF
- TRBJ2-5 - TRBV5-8 TGTGCCAGCAGCTTGGGGGCCGGGCCGGGGGAGACCCAGTACTTC CASSLGAGPGETQYF
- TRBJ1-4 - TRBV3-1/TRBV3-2 TGTGCCAGCAGCCAAACTTCTTGGGGCGAAAAACTGTTTTTT CASSQTSWGEKLFF
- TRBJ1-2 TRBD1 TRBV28 TGTGCCAGCAGTTTAGGGAACAGGGGCAACTATGGCTACACCTTC CASSLGNRGNYGYTF
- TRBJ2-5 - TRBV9 TGTGCCAGCAGCCTCCGGCAGCTACAGAGAAGGCGAGAGACCCAGTACTTC CASSLRQLQRRRETQYF
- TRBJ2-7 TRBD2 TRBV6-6 TGTGCCAGCAGCCAACGACTAGCTTCGACCTCCTACGAGCAGTACTTC CASSQRLASTSYEQYF
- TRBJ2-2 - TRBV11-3 TGTGCCAGCAGCTTAGGAGGTCCCACCGGGGAGCTGTTTTTT CASSLGGPTGELFF
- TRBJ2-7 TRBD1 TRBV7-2 TGTGCCAGCAGGGGGGAGACAGGGGGCGCTCAGCAGTACTTC CASRGETGGAQQYF
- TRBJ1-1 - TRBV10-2 TGCGCCAGCAGGGTACAGGGAAACACTGAAGCTTTCTTT CASRVQGNTEAFF
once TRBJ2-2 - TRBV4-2 TGTGCCAGCCACCAAGACAGGAACACCGGGGAGCTGTTTTTT CASHQDRNTGELFF
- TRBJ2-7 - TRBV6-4 TGTGCCAGCAGTGACTCAAAAGCGGTAAGCTCCTACGAGCAGTACTTC CASSDSKAVSSYEQYF
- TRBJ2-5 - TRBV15 TGTGCCACCAGCAGCGCAATGTACACGGAGACCCAGTACTTC CATSSAMYTETQYF
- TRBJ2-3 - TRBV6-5 TGTGCCAGCAGTTACCGGTTCGGGAGCACAGATACGCAGTATTTT CASSYRFGSTDTQYF
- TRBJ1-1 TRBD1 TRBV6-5 TGTGCCAGCAGCGGACAGGGGCTGGGGAACACTGAAGCTTTCTTT CASSGQGLGNTEAFF
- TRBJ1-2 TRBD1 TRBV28 TGTGCCAGCAGTTCCGACCGGACAGGGGAAAACTATGGCTACACCTTC CASSSDRTGENYGYTF